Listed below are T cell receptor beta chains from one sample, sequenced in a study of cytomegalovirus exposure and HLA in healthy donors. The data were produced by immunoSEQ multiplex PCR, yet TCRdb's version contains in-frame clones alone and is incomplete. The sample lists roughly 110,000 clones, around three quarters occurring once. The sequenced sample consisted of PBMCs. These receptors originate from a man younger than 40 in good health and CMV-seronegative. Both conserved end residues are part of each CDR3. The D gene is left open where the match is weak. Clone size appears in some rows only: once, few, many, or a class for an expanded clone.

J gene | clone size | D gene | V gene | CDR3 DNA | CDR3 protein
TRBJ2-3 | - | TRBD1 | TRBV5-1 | TGCGCCAGCAGCTCCGGGACAGGGGCGACAGATACGCAGTATTTT | CASSSGTGATDTQYF
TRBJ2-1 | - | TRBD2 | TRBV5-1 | TGCGCCAGCAGCCCGCGCCTTAGCGGGGGGGCCTACAATGAGCAGTTCTTC | CASSPRLSGGAYNEQFF
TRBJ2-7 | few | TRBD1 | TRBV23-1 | TGCGCCAGCAGTTGGGGGGTGGGTACGGGACAGGGGAAGGGGTACGAGCAGTACTTC | CASSWGVGTGQGKGYEQYF
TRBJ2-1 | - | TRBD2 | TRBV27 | TGTGCCAGCAGCCCGGGGACTAGCGGATCCAATGAGCAGTTCTTC | CASSPGTSGSNEQFF
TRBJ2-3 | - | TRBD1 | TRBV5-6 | TGTGCCAGCAGCTATCTCGACAGGGGGCGAACAGATACGCAGTATTTT | CASSYLDRGRTDTQYF
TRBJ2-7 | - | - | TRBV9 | TGTGCCAGCAGCGTAGCAGGGTACGGTACCTACGAGCAGTACTTC | CASSVAGYGTYEQYF
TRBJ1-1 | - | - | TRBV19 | TGTGCCAGTAGTATAAACCCCAGGGCGGCCACTGAAGCTTTCTTT | CASSINPRAATEAFF
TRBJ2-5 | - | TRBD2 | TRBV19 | TGTGCCAGTAGTACGGGAGCGGGAGGGGAGTACCAAGAGACCCAGTACTTC | CASSTGAGGEYQETQYF
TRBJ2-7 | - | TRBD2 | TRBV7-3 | TGTGCCAGCAGCCCAACTGGGGGGGACGAGCAGTACTTC | CASSPTGGDEQYF
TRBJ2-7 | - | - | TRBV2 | TGTGCCAGCATTCAGGTTTCCTACGAGCAGTACTTC | CASIQVSYEQYF
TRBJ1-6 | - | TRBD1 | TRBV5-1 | TGCGCCAGCAGCTTATGGGGGGGGACAGGGGGTGATTCACCCCTCCACTTT | CASSLWGGTGGDSPLHF
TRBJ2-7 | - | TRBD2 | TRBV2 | TGTGCCAGCAGTGTACTACTAGCGGGAGGTTCCGAGCAGTACTTC | CASSVLLAGGSEQYF
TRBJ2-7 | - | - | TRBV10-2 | TGCGCCAGCAGTGACTCCTCCTACGAGCAGTACTTC | CASSDSSYEQYF
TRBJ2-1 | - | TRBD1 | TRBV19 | TGTGCCAGTAGTATAAGGAGGCAGGGGGTTTCCAATGAGCAGTTCTTC | CASSIRRQGVSNEQFF
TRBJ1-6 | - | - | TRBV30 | TGTGCCTGGAGTGTAAATACAGGAGATAATTCACCCCTCCACTTT | CAWSVNTGDNSPLHF
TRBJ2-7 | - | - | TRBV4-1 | TGCGCCAGCAGCCAAGGACAGGGAGGCGAGCAGTACTTC | CASSQGQGGEQYF
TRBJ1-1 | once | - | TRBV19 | TGTGCCAGTAGTTCAGGGTTCACTGAAGCTTTCTTT | CASSSGFTEAFF
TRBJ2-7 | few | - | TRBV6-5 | TGTGCCAGCAACGCGGGGAGCGAGCAGTACTTC | CASNAGSEQYF
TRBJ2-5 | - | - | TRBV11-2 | TGTGCCAGCAGCTTTCAGGGGCTAGAGACCCAGTACTTC | CASSFQGLETQYF
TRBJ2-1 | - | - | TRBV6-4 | TGTGCCAGCAGCGTTGAGAGGGGGAATGAGCAGTTCTTC | CASSVERGNEQFF
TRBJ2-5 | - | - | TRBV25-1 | TGTGCCAGCAGTGAATTGGGGGGGGGCCTCCCCGAGACCCAGTACTTC | CASSELGGGLPETQYF
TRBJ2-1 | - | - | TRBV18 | TGTGCCAGCTCACCTCCTCTAGCCCCCCGGGGTAATGAGCAGTTCTTC | CASSPPLAPRGNEQFF
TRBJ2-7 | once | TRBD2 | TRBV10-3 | TGTGCCATCAGTGAGGCTAGCGGGAGTACCTCCTACGAGCAGTACTTC | CAISEASGSTSYEQYF
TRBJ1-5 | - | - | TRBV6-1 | TGTGCCAGCAGTGGCACAACAGCTAACAATCAGCCCCAGCATTTT | CASSGTTANNQPQHF
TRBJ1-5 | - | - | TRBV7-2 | TGTGCCAGCAGCTTAGGGCTCCAGGGAGGCCAGCCCCAGCATTTT | CASSLGLQGGQPQHF
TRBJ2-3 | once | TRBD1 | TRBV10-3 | TGTGCCATCAGGTTAGGACAGGGAAGCACAGATACGCGGTATTTT | CAIRLGQGSTDTRYF
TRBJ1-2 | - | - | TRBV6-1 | TGTGCCAGCTGCGGCCAGATCCTAACTATGGCGTACACCTTC | CASCGQILTMAYTF
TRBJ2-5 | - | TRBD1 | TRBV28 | TGTGCCAGCAGTTGGGGGACAGAAGAGACCCAGTACTTC | CASSWGTEETQYF
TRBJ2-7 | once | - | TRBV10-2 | TGCGCCAGCAGTGGACAGCCGAGCTCCTACGAGCAGTACTTC | CASSGQPSSYEQYF